A single sample is the source of the 2 T cell receptor beta chains below, sequenced in a study of T cell changes during pregnancy in multiple sclerosis. Only in-frame clones appear in the TCRdb table, and some are missing; sequencing was by immunoSEQ multiplex PCR. The sample consists of approximately 8,500 clones, 80% to 90% of them appearing once. The source material was CD8+ T cells from peripheral blood mononuclear cells, sampled in the first trimester of pregnancy. These receptor sequences come from a female donor in good health, enrolled as a control in a pregnancy study.

The chain employs TRBV9 and TRBJ1-2, with 9 bases identical to TRBD1. Germline V gene lookup returns CDR1 SGDLS and CDR2 YYNGEE. V gave up 4 bases and J gave up 6 bases; unmatched junction bases: 10. The CDR3 loop spans 15 amino acids. DNA of the CDR3: TGTGCCAGCAGCACACCACCGGGACAGGGAAATGGCTACACCTTC. Translating gives CASSTPPGQGNGYTF.

By frequency in the sample, this clone is large. This chain links TRBV29-1 with TRBJ2-7; 7 positions match TRBD2. The CDR3 is made up of 13 amino acids. Germline CDR1 SQVTM, CDR2 ANQGSEA. After removal of 3 bases from V and 2 bases from J, the junction contained 4 bases not matched to a gene. The CDR3 DNA is TGCAGCGTTGAGACGCGGGAGCCCTACGAGCAGTACTTC. Protein sequence: CSVETREPYEQYF.